This T cell receptor (beta chain) appears in the sequencing data of a study of cytomegalovirus exposure and HLA in healthy donors. Regarding the study as a whole: The study recorded about 160 TCR beta chains that were cytomegalovirus-associated. After further analysis at a later stage, roughly 16,000 TCR beta sequences were associated with HLA alleles at 0.05 false discovery rate.

With V trimmed by 5 bases and J by 15 bases, 8 bases remained unmatched. Germline CDR1 is MDHEN and CDR2 is SYDVKM. CDR3 length equals 12 residues. In the PCR, 60 Vbeta and 13 Jbeta primers were used. The assay was immunoSEQ multiplex PCR, and TCRdb's table has in-frame clones only and misses some. The sample holds some 120,000 clones, more than 60% seen once. This clone was recorded a few times. The antigen remains undetermined. The sample comprised PBMCs. This clonotype was obtained from a man aged 25-40 years in good health and CMV-seronegative. The V gene is TRBV28, the J gene TRBJ2-1; 9 bases are shared with TRBD1. The chain's CDR3 is CASSPGTGNGFF. CDR3 bases: TGTGCCAGCAGTCCCGGGACAGGGAACGGGTTCTTC.